The sequence of this TCR beta chain was determined in a study of cytomegalovirus exposure and HLA in healthy donors (dated by TCRdb to about 2017). Turning to the overall study: In an earlier analysis of some 610 of the donors, under 300 Gb of sequence data and approximately 100 million unique TCR beta sequences from about 190 million T cells were reported. An early release covering roughly 640 HLA-typed donors comprised about 300 gigabases of sequencing data and roughly 85 million unique TCR sequences. The genetic ancestry cluster associated with self-reported Caucasian donors included approximately 85% of the 398 genotyped donors. The study aimed to test whether signatures of past pathogen exposure could be identified by cataloging public T cell receptors. The study profiled the T cell repertoires of fewer than 850 subjects by immunosequencing and related them to cytomegalovirus serostatus. In addition to the first cohort of 666 subjects, a separate validation cohort of some 120 different subjects was used. To predict cytomegalovirus infection status, the study combined high-throughput TCR immunosequencing, statistical association of individual TCRs with disease status, and machine learning. To study patterns of TCR occurrence, a later analysis re-analyzed previously published TCR beta repertoires from around 660 donors and added high-resolution HLA genotyping. In the later analysis, no new phenotypic data were used to find candidate immune exposures; instead, reliance was placed on TCR beta sequences and their occurrence across donors. An earlier analysis of approximately 640 of the donors applied high-throughput TCR beta sequencing to assess whether each TCR beta V gene segment acted as functional or pseudogenic. Donor age, sex, ethnicity and CMV serostatus were collected together with the repertoire data. In a later genetic analysis, genome-wide SNP genotypes for about three fifths of the roughly 670 donors were used, and that subset was treated as a discovery cohort. All discovery cohort repertoires had been generated using a single sequencing platform. Class I and class II HLA loci were covered by the typing at four-digit resolution. The number of donors typed differed by locus, with roughly 629-640 for A, B, C, DRB1 and DQB1, roughly 550 for DQA1, nearly 610 for DPA1, and some 440 for DPB1. Four to six DR-DQ haplotypes were handled as single units for association and clustering, since linkage in the cohort was strong. Across around 400 genotyped donors of the cohort, an average of approximately 240,000 unique TCR beta nucleotide sequences per donor were sequenced, and 15% to 20% of those sequences were non-productive.

Library prep was done by the immunoSEQ multiplex PCR assay. The multiplex PCR relied on a mix of 60 forward primers for TCR Vbeta segments and 13 reverse primers for TCR Jbeta segments. The CDR3 region of rearranged TCR beta genes was amplified from genomic DNA with a multiplex PCR assay. The Illumina HiSeq System was used to sequence the amplified TCR beta libraries as 87-base-pair reads. Per the authors' processing: Across the 500 to 850 repertoires, a later analysis counted around 80 million unique TCR beta chains, approximately 12 million of which were shared by at least two donors. To remove PCR and sequencing errors, raw reads were error-corrected and collapsed into unique sequences using a nearest-neighbor algorithm that merged closely related sequences. V, D and J gene segments were assigned by aligning CDR3 sequences to IMGT reference sequences. For a sequence to be retained, a match of at least six nucleotides was required to both a V gene segment and a J gene segment. Rearrangements were called productive when the CDR3 lacked stop codons and stayed in frame with V and J; all others were non-productive. CDR3 was defined according to IMGT convention as the region running from the second conserved V-encoded cysteine to the conserved J-encoded phenylalanine. The earlier analysis of 550 to 650 of the donors excluded any sequence lacking an unambiguous match to a single V gene segment. An earlier analysis of 550 to 650 of the donors classified V segments as functional when productive rearrangements were above 56.7% and as segregating when the standard deviation between donors was above 5%. A statistical classification framework was built for diagnosing cytomegalovirus status from the catalog of TCR beta chain sequences. In a later analysis, TCR nucleotide sequences were compared against IMGT/GENE-DB human TR gene sequences so that V and J genes could be assigned. In a later analysis, CDR3 sequences and most-parsimonious VDJ recombination scenarios were assigned using the TCRdist pipeline. In a later analysis, each TCR beta chain was defined by its CDR3 amino acid sequence together with its V-gene family, and reads without a unique V-gene family were excluded. In a later analysis, 500 to 650 highly shared, low-generation-probability nucleotide sequences were removed to address suspected cross-contamination and a sequencing artifact. A later analysis calculated a clonal expansion index for each public chain from normalized within-repertoire ranks of inferred template counts. Generation probabilities in a later analysis came from a VDJ recombination model fitted to out-of-frame rearrangements, and those results were checked against IGoR. A later analysis scored TCR-TCR, TCR-HLA and TCR-CMV co-occurrence with hypergeometric tests, applying a repertoire-size bias correction to TCR pairs. A later analysis estimated false discovery rates by permuting HLA or CMV assignments 20 times. In a later analysis, co-occurring TCRs were grouped with DBSCAN, and TCRdist sequence similarity was added when clustering was performed within HLA-allele-positive subsets. Repertoires with fewer than 30,000 or more than 120,000 public chains were left out of co-occurrence clustering, as were about 5 repertoires with anomalous nucleotide sharing. TCRdb holds this immuneACCESS table with in-frame rearrangements only. Some clones are missing; in checked studies, unresolved V genes explain under half, and the rest has no known cause. D and trimming come from the DNA, and the V and J calls and clone size come from that table. The sample's table covers around 140,000 clones. The ten largest account for about 1.6% of the sample.

The cohort was made up of approximately 670 healthy bone marrow donors. All cohort members were sampled while nominally healthy, although unrecorded immune exposures were likely present. The donor tested CMV seronegative, placing the donor among the approximately 400 seronegative members of the cohort. A peripheral blood sample was collected from each donor, and TCR beta sequencing was performed on peripheral blood mononuclear cells. The Qiagen DNeasy Blood Extraction Kit was used to extract genomic DNA from the blood cell samples. Broader findings and caveats from the paper: The classifier was reported to diagnose cytomegalovirus status with high specificity and sensitivity in both the original cohort and the validation cohort. Linkage disequilibrium might explain the correlated functional status among segregating V segments, but an unknown experimental factor could not be excluded. Because counts were too low, roughly 16 rarely observed V segments, including chromosome 9 orphons, were excluded from the earlier analysis of 587 of the donors. While some public TCRs were present in many individuals, most TCR sequences turned up only very rarely across donors. Specific HLA alleles were associated with over 15,000 TCR beta sequences at a false discovery rate of 0.05 in a later analysis. Assigning TCR associations to individual alleles was difficult when HLA alleles, especially DR and DQ, strongly co-occurred. In a later analysis, HLA-associated TCR beta chains were found to be more clonally expanded and to have lower generation probabilities than equally common non-associated chains. Several of the top co-occurrence clusters appeared to be linked to parvovirus B19, influenza, CMV and Epstein-Barr virus, according to a later analysis. Only TCR beta chains were sequenced in this cohort, and the absence of alpha or paired-chain data limited detectable features. A further reported finding was that TCR beta sequences accurately predicted the HLA-A and HLA-B alleles for most subjects in the first cohort. Because the 87-base-pair reads could not distinguish some IMGT-functional V segments, including TRBV6-2 and TRBV6-3, those segments were excluded. According to a later analysis, most CMV-associated TCR beta chains appeared to be HLA-restricted, and the HLA associations seemed to be driven largely by CMV exposure. Because HLA typing was unavailable for some donors at each locus, only the typed subset was used in association tests. The study listed around 160 TCR beta chains as associated with cytomegalovirus. V-gene and J-gene trimming of TCR beta chains was associated with a missense DCLRE1C variant in a later genetic analysis, and the association was replicated in an independent cohort. For the cohort, immune exposure information was limited to CMV serostatus. Broadly in line with IMGT annotations, most TCR beta V segments showed up in productive rearrangements about 87% or about 30% of the time in an earlier analysis of about 500 of the donors. The sequencing pipeline was judged likely to have produced a cluster of highly shared sequence variants as a technical artifact. Roughly uniform sequencing depth across donors was assumed in presence/absence analyses, although this assumption may not hold. In vitro tests confirmed that a few of the cytomegalovirus-associated TCR beta chains recognize cytomegalovirus antigens. In a later analysis, TCR association rates were found to vary across HLA loci, with the most associated TCRs seen for DRB1 alleles and the fewest for HLA-C alleles. The authors suggested that the approach could potentially be extended to other disease states and immunological phenotypes. A later genetic analysis reported fewer N-insertions in productive TCRs among donors in an Asian-associated ancestry cluster than the roughly 700-donor mean.

Points on this clone: Its antigen target is currently unknown.

Via the germline V gene, CDR1 is SGHTA and CDR2 FQGNSA. For this chain, trimming is 4 bases at the V end and 4 bases at the J end, and the number of junction bases without a gene match is 10. The CDR3, from cysteine to phenylalanine, totals 16 residues. This entry keeps only the CDR3 DNA: 48 bases, framed from base 1. The receptor comes from a woman aged 40 to 55 in good health and CMV-seronegative. The chain is made from TRBV7-2 and TRBJ1-5; TRBD1 lines up with 7 middle nucleotides. Material: PBMCs. The CDR3 region: CASSYSDRPRNQPQHF. The sequenced DNA: TGTGCCAGCAGCTACTCGGACAGGCCCAGAAATCAGCCCCAGCATTTT.